This T cell receptor beta chain was sequenced during a study of cytomegalovirus exposure and HLA in healthy donors (dated by TCRdb to between 2016 and 2019). Context from the whole study: An earlier analysis of some 600 of the donors reported under 300 Gb of sequence data and around 100 million unique TCR beta sequences obtained from 150 million to 200 million T cells. The number of typed donors differed by locus: about 620-640 for A, B, C, DRB1 and DQB1; approximately 540 for DQA1; roughly 600 for DPA1; and about 470 for DPB1. The study was designed to test whether signatures of past pathogen exposure could be identified by cataloging public T cell receptors. Along with the roughly 700-subject first cohort, a separate validation cohort of approximately 110 different subjects was used. The study used immunosequencing to profile the T cell repertoires of more than 650 subjects and linked those repertoires to cytomegalovirus serostatus. A later genetic analysis used genome-wide SNP genotypes for about three fifths of the roughly 700 donors, treating that subset as a discovery cohort. In a later analysis, previously published TCR beta repertoires from several hundred donors were re-analyzed and high-resolution HLA genotyping was added so that TCR occurrence patterns could be studied. The later analysis used no new phenotypic data to find candidate immune exposures, relying instead on TCR beta sequences and their occurrence across donors. Donor age, sex, ethnicity and CMV serostatus were collected together with the repertoire data. High-throughput TCR immunosequencing, statistical association of individual TCRs with disease status, and machine learning were combined to predict cytomegalovirus infection status. Roughly 5 DR-DQ haplotypes were handled as single units for association and clustering, since linkage in the cohort was strong. Among a few hundred genotyped donors of the cohort, an average of approximately 240,000 unique TCR beta nucleotide sequences were sequenced per donor, 15% to 20% of them non-productive. HLA typing covered class I and class II loci at four-digit resolution. The genetic ancestry cluster associated with self-reported Caucasian donors included around 76% of the approximately 410 genotyped donors. All discovery cohort repertoires had been generated using a single sequencing platform. Roughly 300 gigabases of sequencing data and tens of millions of unique TCR sequences were included in an early release covering about 620 HLA-typed donors. An earlier analysis of roughly 600 of the donors used high-throughput TCR beta sequencing to judge whether each TCR beta V gene segment behaved as functional or pseudogenic. Overall study results and their limits: When HLA alleles, especially DR and DQ, strongly co-occurred, attributing TCR associations to individual alleles was difficult. In a later analysis, the rate of TCR association differed among HLA loci, with DRB1 alleles having the most associated TCRs and HLA-C alleles having the fewest. A later analysis reported that several top co-occurrence clusters appeared linked to parvovirus B19, influenza, CMV and Epstein-Barr virus. In a later analysis, HLA-associated TCR beta chains were found to be more clonally expanded and to have lower generation probabilities than equally common non-associated chains. Three of the identified cytomegalovirus-associated TCR beta chains were confirmed in vitro to be specific for cytomegalovirus antigens. A later genetic analysis reported fewer N-insertions in productive TCRs among donors in an Asian-associated ancestry cluster than the approximately 670-donor mean. In a later analysis, most CMV-associated TCR beta chains were found to appear HLA-restricted, with HLA associations seemingly driven largely by CMV exposure. Over 15 rarely observed V segments, including chromosome 9 orphons, were excluded from the earlier analysis of about 500 of the donors because counts were too low. Most TCR sequences were seen in very few donors, while some public TCRs were found in many individuals. In a later genetic analysis, a missense DCLRE1C variant was associated with V-gene and J-gene trimming of TCR beta chains, and the association was replicated in an independent cohort. The authors suggested that the approach could potentially be generalized to other disease states and immunological phenotypes. Specific HLA alleles were associated with 15,000 to 20,000 TCR beta sequences at a false discovery rate of 0.05 in a later analysis. In this cohort, only TCR beta chains were sequenced, and detectable features were limited by the absence of alpha or paired-chain data. The study listed 150 to 200 TCR beta chains as associated with cytomegalovirus. Cytomegalovirus status was reported to be diagnosed by the classifier with high specificity and sensitivity in both the original and validation cohorts. A cluster of highly shared sequence variants was judged likely to represent a technical artifact of the sequencing pipeline. A further reported finding was that TCR beta sequences accurately predicted the HLA-A and HLA-B alleles for most subjects in the first cohort. In an earlier analysis of around 600 of the donors, most TCR beta V segments were observed in productive rearrangements about 87% or about 30% of the time, broadly matching IMGT annotations. Correlated functional status among segregating V segments might reflect linkage disequilibrium, but an unknown experimental factor could not be ruled out. For the cohort, immune exposure information was limited to CMV serostatus. Sequencing depth was assumed to be roughly uniform across donors in the presence/absence analyses, though that assumption may not hold. Because HLA typing was unavailable for some donors at each locus, only the typed subset was used in association tests. Because the 87-base-pair reads could not distinguish some IMGT-functional V segments, including TRBV6-2 and TRBV6-3, those segments were excluded.

Preparation of the library involved the immunoSEQ multiplex PCR assay. For the multiplex PCR, a mixture combining 60 forward primers for TCR Vbeta segments and 13 reverse primers for TCR Jbeta segments was used. A multiplex PCR assay on genomic DNA amplified the CDR3 region of rearranged TCR beta genes. The Illumina HiSeq System was used to sequence the amplified TCR beta libraries as 87-base-pair reads. The authors' pipeline ran thus. In a later analysis, around 80 million unique TCR beta chains were counted across the approximately 670 repertoires, and roughly 10 million of these chains were shared by at least two donors. A nearest-neighbor algorithm error-corrected the raw reads and collapsed the reads into unique sequences, merging closely related sequences to remove PCR and sequencing errors. CDR3 sequences were aligned to IMGT reference sequences to assign V, D and J gene segments. For a sequence to be retained, at least a six-nucleotide match to both a V gene segment and a J gene segment was required. Rearrangements were called productive when the CDR3 lacked stop codons and stayed in frame with V and J; all others were non-productive. CDR3 was defined according to IMGT convention as the region running from the second conserved V-encoded cysteine to the conserved J-encoded phenylalanine. Sequences without an unambiguous match to a single V gene segment were excluded from the earlier analysis of 587 of the donors. An earlier analysis of a few hundred of the donors classified V segments as functional when productive rearrangements were above 56.7% and as segregating when the standard deviation between donors was above 5%. A statistical classification framework was built for diagnosing cytomegalovirus status from the catalog of TCR beta chain sequences. A later analysis assigned V and J genes by comparing TCR nucleotide sequences with IMGT/GENE-DB human TR gene sequences. In a later analysis, CDR3 sequences and most-parsimonious VDJ recombination scenarios were assigned using the TCRdist pipeline. In a later analysis, every TCR beta chain was defined by the combination of its CDR3 amino acid sequence and its V-gene family, and reads without a unique V-gene family were dropped. As a way to deal with suspected cross-contamination and a sequencing artifact, a later analysis dropped over 550 nucleotide sequences that were highly shared and had low generation probability. In a later analysis, a clonal expansion index was calculated for each public chain from normalized within-repertoire ranks of inferred template counts. A later analysis computed generation probabilities with a VDJ recombination model fitted to out-of-frame rearrangements, and checked the results against IGoR. In a later analysis, hypergeometric tests were used to score TCR-TCR, TCR-HLA and TCR-CMV co-occurrence, with a repertoire-size bias correction applied to TCR pairs. In a later analysis, false discovery rates were estimated by permuting HLA or CMV assignments 20 times. In a later analysis, co-occurring TCRs were grouped with DBSCAN, and TCRdist sequence similarity was added when clustering was performed within HLA-allele-positive subsets. Repertoires with fewer than 30,000 or more than 120,000 public chains were left out of co-occurrence clustering, as were a few repertoires with anomalous nucleotide sharing. TCRdb took over this immuneACCESS table, retaining in-frame rearrangements with V and J assigned. Such tables are incomplete; in checked studies, under half of the missing clones stem from an unresolved V gene, and the remainder is unexplained. D and trimming come from the DNA, and the V and J calls and clone size come from that table. Across this sample there are about 98,000 clones, with roughly two thirds seen only once. The ten largest clonotypes hold about 2.5% of the sample.

The CDR3 measures 14 amino acids from cysteine to phenylalanine. Only the CDR3 portion is preserved as DNA: 42 bases, with reading frame beginning at the first base. V is cut by 2 bases and J by 12 bases, and the space between the germline ends is 16 bases. Sequences MNHEY (CDR1) and SVGAGI (CDR2) are obtained from the germline V gene. Of note for this clone: It lacks a known antigen. No clone much larger than this one lies a single base away; base qualities are absent.

In total, 600 or so healthy bone marrow donors made up the cohort. At the time of sampling, every cohort member was nominally healthy, though immune exposures that went unrecorded were likely present. The donor tested CMV seronegative and was one of the 352 seronegative cohort members. Every donor gave a peripheral blood sample, and the peripheral blood mononuclear cells from that sample were used for TCR beta sequencing. The Qiagen DNeasy Blood Extraction Kit was used to extract genomic DNA from the blood cell samples. The chain couples TRBV6-5 to TRBJ1-4, with the D gene uncertain. Material for sequencing was PBMCs. The receptor was derived from a man aged 45-60 years in good health and CMV-seronegative. The CDR3 protein sequence reads: CASSYNSWSKELFF. The DNA sequence follows: TGTGCCAGCAGTTACAACTCGTGGAGTAAAGAACTGTTTTTT.